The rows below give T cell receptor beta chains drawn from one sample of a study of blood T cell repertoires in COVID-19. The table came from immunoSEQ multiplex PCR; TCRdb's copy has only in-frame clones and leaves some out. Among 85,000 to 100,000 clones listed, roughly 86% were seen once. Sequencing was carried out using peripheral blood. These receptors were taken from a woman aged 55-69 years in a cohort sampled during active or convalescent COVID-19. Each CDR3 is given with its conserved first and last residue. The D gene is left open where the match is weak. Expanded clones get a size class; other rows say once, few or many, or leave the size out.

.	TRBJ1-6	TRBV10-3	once	TGTGCCATCAGTGTCCGGACAGATAATTCACCCCTCCACTTT	CAISVRTDNSPLHF
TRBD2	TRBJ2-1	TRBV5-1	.	TGCGCCAGCAGCCGAGGCGCGGGACTAGCGGAAGAGCAGTTCTTC	CASSRGAGLAEEQFF
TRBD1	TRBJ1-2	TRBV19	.	TGTGCCAGTAGTAAGGGACAGGGGGCCTCCTATGGCTACACCTTC	CASSKGQGASYGYTF
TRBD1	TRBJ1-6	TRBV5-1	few	TGCGCCAGCAGCTTGGGGGGACAGGGGGGAAATTCACCCCTCCACTTT	CASSLGGQGGNSPLHF
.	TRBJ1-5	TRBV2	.	TGTGCCAGCAGTGAGGAGGGGCAGGGCAATCAGCCCCAGCATTTT	CASSEEGQGNQPQHF
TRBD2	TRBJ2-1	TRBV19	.	TGTGCCAGTAGTGCCCGGACTAGGACTGAGCAGTTCTTC	CASSARTRTEQFF
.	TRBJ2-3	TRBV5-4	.	TGTGCCAGCAGACTGGCGGCGACAGATACGCAGTATTTT	CASRLAATDTQYF
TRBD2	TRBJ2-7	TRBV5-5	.	TGTGCCAGCAGCGTTTCGACTGGGGAGGGCTACGAGCAGTACTTC	CASSVSTGEGYEQYF
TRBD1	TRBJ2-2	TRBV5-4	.	TGTGCCAGCAGCCGGCGGACAGGGGAGGATTCCGGGGAGCTGTTTTTT	CASSRRTGEDSGELFF
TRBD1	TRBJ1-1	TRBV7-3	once	TGTGCCAGCAGCTTATACGGAGGGGGCGCGGCTGAAGCTTTCTTT	CASSLYGGGAAEAFF
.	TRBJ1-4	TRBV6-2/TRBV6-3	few	TGTGCCAGCAGCCCACAGGGTGAAAAACTGTTTTTT	CASSPQGEKLFF
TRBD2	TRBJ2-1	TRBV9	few	TGTGCCAGCAGCGTAGATCCTAGCGGGTCGCAGTTCTTC	CASSVDPSGSQFF